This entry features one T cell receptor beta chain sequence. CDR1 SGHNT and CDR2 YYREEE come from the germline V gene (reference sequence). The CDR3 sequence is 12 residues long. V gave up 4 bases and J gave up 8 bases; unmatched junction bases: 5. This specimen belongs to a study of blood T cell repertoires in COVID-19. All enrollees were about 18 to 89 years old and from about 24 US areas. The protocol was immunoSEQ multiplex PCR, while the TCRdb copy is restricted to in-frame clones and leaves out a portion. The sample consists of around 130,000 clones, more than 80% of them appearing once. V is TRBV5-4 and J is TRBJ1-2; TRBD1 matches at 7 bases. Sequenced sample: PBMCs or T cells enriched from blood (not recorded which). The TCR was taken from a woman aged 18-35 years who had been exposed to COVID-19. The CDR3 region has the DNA TGTGCCAGCAGCAGGGACAGAGACGGCTACACCTTC. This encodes CASSRDRDGYTF.